This is a list of T cell receptor beta chains from one sample in a study of cytomegalovirus exposure and HLA in healthy donors. The method was immunoSEQ multiplex PCR; TCRdb's version includes in-frame clones alone and lacks a portion of them. The sample lists about 150,000 clones, approximately 81% occurring once. The sample was PBMCs. Every receptor here comes from a man aged 18 to 29 in good health and CMV-seronegative. CDR3s include the opening cysteine and the closing phenylalanine or tryptophan. A D gene is named only where the DNA matches it firmly. Size is stated for part of the rows, as once, few or many counts, or as a class when the clone is expanded.

J: TRBJ2-1
size: .
V: TRBV27
D: .
CDR3: CASSLGGSYNEQFF
DNA: TGTGCCAGCAGTTTGGGGGGTTCCTACAATGAGCAGTTCTTC

J: TRBJ2-7
size: .
V: TRBV11-2
D: TRBD2
CDR3: CASSFQAGGLYEQYF
DNA: TGTGCCAGCAGCTTCCAAGCGGGAGGGCTGTACGAGCAGTACTTC

J: TRBJ1-4
size: .
V: TRBV29-1
D: .
CDR3: CSVEGGRDEKLFF
DNA: TGCAGCGTTGAGGGGGGGCGAGATGAAAAACTGTTTTTT

J: TRBJ2-1
size: .
V: TRBV4-3
D: TRBD2
CDR3: CASSQGHPIAGGWGNEQFF
DNA: TGCGCCAGCAGCCAAGGCCACCCAATAGCGGGAGGCTGGGGTAATGAGCAGTTCTTC

J: TRBJ1-6
size: .
V: TRBV15
D: .
CDR3: CATSRGLRQSNSPLHF
DNA: TGTGCCACCAGCAGAGGTCTCAGGCAGTCCAATTCACCCCTCCACTTT

J: TRBJ2-3
size: .
V: TRBV19
D: TRBD2
CDR3: CASISSSGEADTQYF
DNA: TGTGCCAGTATTTCTTCTAGCGGGGAGGCAGATACGCAGTATTTT

J: TRBJ2-7
size: .
V: TRBV5-1
D: .
CDR3: CASSLETRGEQYF
DNA: TGCGCCAGCAGCTTGGAGACTAGAGGCGAGCAGTACTTC

J: TRBJ2-3
size: .
V: TRBV7-3
D: .
CDR3: CASSLVRDTQYF
DNA: TGTGCCAGCAGCTTAGTCCGGGATACGCAGTATTTT

J: TRBJ2-7
size: .
V: TRBV10-3
D: TRBD2
CDR3: CAIRDLAGGPSAYEQYF
DNA: TGTGCCATCAGAGACCTAGCGGGAGGGCCCTCAGCCTACGAGCAGTACTTC

J: TRBJ1-6
size: .
V: TRBV7-2
D: .
CDR3: CASSLETGNSPLHF
DNA: TGTGCCAGCAGCTTAGAGACAGGCAATTCACCCCTCCACTTT

J: TRBJ1-4
size: .
V: TRBV5-6
D: .
CDR3: CASSLSGGLNEKLFF
DNA: TGTGCCAGCAGCCTAAGCGGAGGGCTCAATGAAAAACTGTTTTTT

J: TRBJ1-2
size: .
V: TRBV25-1
D: TRBD1
CDR3: CASSAPGTGGDYGYTF
DNA: TGTGCCAGCAGTGCCCCCGGGACAGGGGGCGACTATGGCTACACCTTC

J: TRBJ2-2
size: .
V: TRBV21-1
D: .
CDR3: CASSKDRVGQGNTGELFF
DNA: .

J: TRBJ2-7
size: .
V: TRBV18
D: TRBD2
CDR3: CASSPHALAGLGEQYF
DNA: TGTGCCAGCTCACCACATGCGCTAGCGGGTCTGGGGGAGCAGTACTTC

J: TRBJ2-1
size: few
V: TRBV11-2
D: TRBD1
CDR3: CASSPQGEENEQFF
DNA: TGTGCCAGCAGCCCCCAGGGGGAAGAAAATGAGCAGTTCTTC

J: TRBJ2-2
size: .
V: TRBV11-3
D: .
CDR3: CASSSQGTGELFF
DNA: TGTGCCAGCAGCTCTCAGGGTACCGGGGAGCTGTTTTTT

J: TRBJ2-1
size: .
V: TRBV11-3
D: TRBD2
CDR3: CASSPGGYSYNEQFF
DNA: TGTGCCAGCAGCCCGGGGGGTTACTCCTACAATGAGCAGTTCTTC

J: TRBJ2-1
size: .
V: TRBV6-5
D: .
CDR3: CASTRGGLNGNEQFF
DNA: TGTGCCAGCACCAGAGGGGGACTAAATGGCAATGAGCAGTTCTTC

J: TRBJ1-5
size: once
V: TRBV9
D: TRBD1
CDR3: CASSVGPGGGGQPQHF
DNA: TGTGCCAGCAGCGTAGGCCCAGGGGGCGGTGGTCAGCCCCAGCATTTT

J: TRBJ2-7
size: .
V: TRBV6-5
D: TRBD2
CDR3: CASSRLAGGSYEQYF
DNA: TGTGCCAGCAGTCGACTAGCGGGAGGGTCCTACGAGCAGTACTTC

J: TRBJ1-2
size: .
V: TRBV7-9
D: TRBD1
CDR3: CASWGTGQEYGYTF
DNA: TGTGCCAGCTGGGGGACAGGGCAGGAGTACGGCTACACCTTC

J: TRBJ1-2
size: .
V: TRBV13
D: .
CDR3: CASTSEFDGYTF
DNA: TGTGCCAGCACCTCCGAGTTCGATGGCTACACCTTC

J: TRBJ2-7
size: .
V: TRBV6-5
D: .
CDR3: CASNRGESYEQYF
DNA: TGTGCCAGCAACCGCGGCGAATCCTACGAGCAGTACTTC

J: TRBJ1-5
size: once
V: TRBV6-5
D: .
CDR3: CASSQHQGQPQHF
DNA: TGTGCCAGCAGTCAACACCAGGGTCAGCCCCAGCATTTT

J: TRBJ1-2
size: .
V: TRBV2
D: .
CDR3: CASRPEAGGYTF
DNA: TGTGCCAGCAGACCCGAAGCAGGGGGCTACACCTTC

J: TRBJ1-4
size: .
V: TRBV19
D: .
CDR3: CASSHNEKLFF
DNA: TGTGCCAGTAGTCATAATGAAAAACTGTTTTTT

J: TRBJ1-1
size: .
V: TRBV28
D: TRBD1
CDR3: CASSLRDRGTEAFF
DNA: TGTGCCAGCAGCCTCCGGGACAGGGGCACTGAAGCTTTCTTT

J: TRBJ1-5
size: .
V: TRBV28
D: TRBD1
CDR3: CATTQGAGADQPQHF
DNA: TGTGCCACCACACAGGGGGCGGGGGCGGATCAGCCCCAGCATTTT

J: TRBJ1-6
size: .
V: TRBV5-1
D: TRBD1
CDR3: CASSWGQGVTPLHF
DNA: TGCGCCAGCAGCTGGGGACAGGGGGTTACACCCCTCCACTTT

J: TRBJ1-5
size: .
V: TRBV4-1
D: TRBD1
CDR3: CASSPLTGGSNQPQHF
DNA: TGCGCCAGCAGCCCCCTGACAGGGGGCAGCAATCAGCCCCAGCATTTT

J: TRBJ1-1
size: .
V: TRBV6-6
D: .
CDR3: CASSWAPNTEAFF
DNA: TGTGCCAGCAGTTGGGCTCCCAACACTGAAGCTTTCTTT

J: TRBJ2-3
size: .
V: TRBV2
D: TRBD2
CDR3: CASSEARGYTQYF
DNA: TGTGCCAGCAGTGAAGCGCGGGGGTATACGCAGTATTTT

J: TRBJ1-1
size: .
V: TRBV9
D: TRBD1
CDR3: CASSAFTGTGSTMNTEAFF
DNA: TGTGCCAGCAGCGCATTCACCGGGACAGGGAGTACAATGAACACTGAAGCTTTCTTT

J: TRBJ2-1
size: .
V: TRBV18
D: TRBD2
CDR3: CASSHLAGTYNEQFF
DNA: TGTGCCAGCTCACATCTAGCGGGGACCTACAATGAGCAGTTCTTC

J: TRBJ1-2
size: .
V: TRBV7-9
D: TRBD1
CDR3: CASSRAQGTGRDGYTF
DNA: TGTGCCAGCAGCCGGGCGCAGGGGACAGGGCGAGACGGCTACACCTTC

J: TRBJ2-7
size: .
V: TRBV13
D: .
CDR3: CASSSYYEQYF
DNA: TGTGCCAGCAGCTCGTACTACGAGCAGTACTTC

J: TRBJ2-7
size: .
V: TRBV19
D: .
CDR3: CASSIGTTYEQYF
DNA: TGTGCCAGTAGTATTGGCACGACCTACGAGCAGTACTTC

J: TRBJ2-7
size: .
V: TRBV2
D: TRBD2
CDR3: CASSEWDGRWNEQYF
DNA: TGTGCCAGCAGTGAATGGGACGGGAGGTGGAACGAGCAGTACTTC

J: TRBJ2-1
size: .
V: TRBV2
D: .
CDR3: CASRFGSSYNEQFF
DNA: TGTGCCAGTCGCTTTGGGAGCTCCTACAATGAGCAGTTCTTC

J: TRBJ1-4
size: .
V: TRBV7-9
D: .
CDR3: CASSQRDNAPPNEKLFF
DNA: TGTGCCAGCAGCCAACGGGACAACGCCCCCCCTAATGAAAAACTGTTTTTT

J: TRBJ2-1
size: once
V: TRBV5-1
D: .
CDR3: CASSLEGDPYNEQFF
DNA: TGCGCCAGCAGCTTGGAGGGGGACCCCTACAATGAGCAGTTCTTC

J: TRBJ1-1
size: .
V: TRBV19
D: TRBD1
CDR3: CASSTRTGGVSTEAFF
DNA: TGTGCCAGTAGTACAAGGACAGGGGGCGTTAGCACTGAAGCTTTCTTT

J: TRBJ1-2
size: .
V: TRBV7-3
D: .
CDR3: CASKAGMNYGYTF
DNA: TGTGCCAGCAAGGCAGGTATGAACTATGGCTACACCTTC

J: TRBJ1-1
size: .
V: TRBV15
D: .
CDR3: CATSRAQGMNTEAFF
DNA: TGTGCCACCAGCAGAGCCCAGGGGATGAACACTGAAGCTTTCTTT

J: TRBJ2-2
size: .
V: TRBV5-1
D: .
CDR3: CASSLGRGNTGELFF
DNA: TGCGCCAGCAGCTTGGGAAGGGGGAACACCGGGGAGCTGTTTTTT

J: TRBJ2-2
size: .
V: TRBV9
D: TRBD2
CDR3: CASSVDWSSGSRTGELFF
DNA: TGTGCCAGCAGCGTAGATTGGTCTAGCGGGAGCCGAACCGGGGAGCTGTTTTTT